The 25 T cell receptor beta chains below all came from one sample that was sequenced in a study of T-cell reconstitution after alpha-beta-depleted transplantation in children. The TCRbeta library was prepared with unique molecular identifiers. MiXCR was run by TCRdb on the PCR reads, yielding one entry per CDR3 protein. Here the sample spans some 300,000 distinct CDR3 sequences, 10% being singletons. The sequences come from PBMCs from the stem cell graft donor, collected from the stem cell graft. These receptors all stem from a human donor who donated a stem cell graft to a child with acute lymphoblastic leukemia.

A few counts support this clonotype. J is TRBJ2-1 and V is TRBV5-1, with D possibly TRBD2 on 5 matching bases. The CDR3 totals 14 residues. Trimming took off 4 bases at V and 7 bases at J, with 15 bases between the two ends. Germline-derived CDR1 and CDR2 are SGHRS and YFSETQ. The DNA for the CDR3 is TGCGCCAGCAGCGCCTCACTGGGAGAGAATGAGCAGTTCTTC. Its protein is CASSASLGENEQFF.

The chain recombines TRBV20-1 with TRBJ2-3; 8 nucleotides align to TRBD1. CDR1 and CDR2 (germline): DFQATT, SNEGSKA (reference sequence). After removal of 4 bases from V and 3 bases from J, the junction contained 15 bases not matched to a gene. CDR3 size: 17 residues. The CDR3, as DNA: TGCAGTGCTACCGTCCCGCGGACAGGGATTATGACAGATACGCAGTATTTT. Translating gives CSATVPRTGIMTDTQYF.

The chain couples TRBV29-1 to TRBJ1-5; a possible D gene is TRBD1 (6 bases). CDR3 length: 11 residues. Germline CDR1 and CDR2: SQVTM and ANQGSEA. V lost 7 bases, J lost 4 bases, and 8 bases lay in between. CDR3 sequence: CSAGENQPQHF. In DNA form, the CDR3 reads TGCAGCGCAGGGGAAAATCAGCCCCAGCATTTT.

This clonotype came up a few times. The chain employs TRBV4-2 and TRBJ2-4; the match to TRBD2 covers 14 bases. The CDR3 has 18 amino acids. Germline CDR1 and CDR2: LGHNA and YNFKEQ. The V and J ends lost 4 bases and 1 base, in that order; junction bases with no gene match: 6. For the CDR3, the DNA is TGTGCCAGCAGCCTCGGACTAGCGGGAGGCCTCGCCAAAAACATTCAGTACTTC. As protein: CASSLGLAGGLAKNIQYF.

In this sample, this clonotype turned up a few times. The chain is built from TRBV5-1 and TRBJ2-2; D tentatively fits TRBD1 or TRBD2 (5 bases each). This CDR3 is 18 amino acids long. Germline values: CDR1 SGHRS, CDR2 YFSETQ. With 0 bases removed from V and 6 bases from J, the gap between germline ends came to 21 bases. CDR3 amino acids: CASSLGSIGGQAAGELFF. CDR3 DNA sequence: TGCGCCAGCAGCTTGGGGAGTATTGGGGGTCAGGCCGCCGGGGAGCTGTTTTTT.

This clonotype was detected a few times. The chain uses TRBV9 and TRBJ2-7; D assignment may be TRBD1 or TRBD2 (5 bases each). Trimming took off 3 bases at V and 3 bases at J, with 10 bases between the two ends. Looked up from germline, CDR1 is SGDLS and CDR2 is YYNGEE. This CDR3 contains 13 residues. DNA for the CDR3: TGTGCCAGCAGCGGGGGGACGGACTACGAGCAGTACTTC. Amino acids: CASSGGTDYEQYF.

For this clonotype: One end of the junction does not line up with germline, which may come from a read error. The V gene is TRBV25-1, the J gene TRBJ2-1; D gene ambiguous. This CDR3 is built from 12 residues. Germline-derived CDR1 and CDR2 are MGHDK and SYGVNS. The CDR3 spells CTSSSINNEQFF. DNA for the CDR3: TGTACCAGCAGTTCAATCAACAATGAGCAGTTCTTC.

There are a few counts of this clonotype. The chain joins TRBV7-6 to TRBJ2-6, with D tentatively TRBD1 (6 bases). Trimming stripped 5 bases from V and 4 bases from J, with 6 bases between. The germline CDR1 and CDR2 sequences are SGHVS and FNYEAQ. This CDR3 contains 13 residues. The CDR3: CASSGGGANVLTF. CDR3 DNA: TGTGCCAGCAGCGGGGGCGGGGCCAACGTCCTGACTTTC. The variable domain in full, with the rest retrieved from reference TRBV7-6 and TRBJ2-6, is GAGVSQSPRYKVTKRGQDVALRCDPISGHVSLYWYRQALGQGPEFLTYFNYEAQQDKSGLPNDRFSAERPEGSISTLTIQRTEQRDSAMYRCASSGGGANVLTFGAGSRLTVL.

This clonotype has just a few counts. V is TRBV7-2 and J is TRBJ2-3; no clear D. The CDR3 has 15 amino acids. The V end was cut by 1 base, the J end by 0 bases, with 8 bases between. CDR1 and CDR2 from the germline V gene are SGHTA and FQGNSA. The CDR3 nucleotides are TGTGCCAGCAGCTTAGTGCTCACGAGCACAGATACGCAGTATTTT. As protein: CASSLVLTSTDTQYF.

At least ten counts were recorded for this clonotype. The chain employs TRBV20-1 and TRBJ2-3, with TRBD2 identical over 13 bases. Germline assignment: CDR1 DFQATT and CDR2 SNEGSKA (reference sequence). The CDR3 loop spans 16 amino acids. J lost 6 bases, V lost 5 bases, and 11 bases had no gene match. The CDR3 is CSAAVTGTSGTDTQYF. CDR3 coding DNA: TGCAGTGCTGCCGTTACCGGGACTAGCGGGACCGATACGCAGTATTTT.

Many counts were recorded for this clonotype. The V and J genes are TRBV11-2 and TRBJ2-5, with TRBD2 identical over 10 bases. The CDR3 is 19 residues long. From germline, CDR1 is SGHAT and CDR2 FQNNGV. V gave up 1 base and J gave up 2 bases; unmatched junction bases: 13. The CDR3 here is CASSLGLGLAEGLQETQYF. The CDR3 nucleotides read TGTGCCAGCAGCTTAGGTCTAGGACTAGCGGAGGGACTACAAGAGACCCAGTACTTC. Variable domain in full (rest from reference TRBV11-2 and TRBJ2-5): EAGVAQSPRYKIIEKRQSVAFWCNPISGHATLYWYQQILGQGPKLLIQFQNNGVVDDSQLPKDRFSAERLKGVDSTLKIQPAKLEDSAVYLCASSLGLGLAEGLQETQYFGPGTRLLVL.

The V and J genes are TRBV11-2 and TRBJ2-1; 12 bases line up with TRBD2. V lost 5 bases, J lost 6 bases, and 20 bases stayed unmatched. Germline CDR1 is SGHAT and CDR2 is FQNNGV. The CDR3 covers 20 residues. The CDR3 nucleotides read TGTGCCAGCAGCAAAACGACAGGGGCGACTAGCGGGAGTGTTGCCAATGAGCAGTTCTTC. Its protein is CASSKTTGATSGSVANEQFF.

This clonotype was found a few times. V gene TRBV12-3 or TRBV12-4 combines with J gene TRBJ1-2; D might be TRBD1 (5 bases). V was cut by 7 bases and J by 0 bases, with 15 bases left in between. The CDR3 length is 15 residues. CDR3 region: CASTLGRIPNYGYTF. The CDR3 bases are TGTGCCAGCACCTTGGGACGGATTCCTAACTATGGCTACACCTTC.

This clonotype was recorded many times. The chain recombines TRBV12-3 or TRBV12-4 with TRBJ1-2; D possibly corresponds to TRBD1 (5 bases). This CDR3 contains 13 residues. The V end was cut by 5 bases, the J end by 0 bases, with 7 bases between. The CDR3 spells CASSPTANYGYTF. For the CDR3, the DNA is TGTGCCAGCAGTCCGACAGCTAACTATGGCTACACCTTC.

This clonotype was recorded a few times. The rearrangement links TRBV4-1 to TRBJ2-2, with 7 nucleotides matching TRBD1. The germline V gene encodes CDR1 MGHRA and CDR2 YSYEKL. The CDR3 is 15 amino acids. V was clipped by 3 bases and J by 1 base; unmatched bases: 2. CDR3 coding DNA: TGCGCCAGCAGCCATAGACAGGGGAACACCGGGGAGCTGTTTTTT. Residues: CASSHRQGNTGELFF.

V and J are TRBV29-1 and TRBJ2-2; the match to TRBD2 covers 13 bases. This CDR3 comprises 14 residues. Germline assignment: CDR1 SQVTM and CDR2 ANQGSEA. The V segment lost 5 bases and the J segment 5 bases; nucleotides outside the gene matches: 2. This CDR3 reads CSVTTSGRTGELFF. The CDR3 nucleotides are TGCAGCGTTACGACTAGCGGGAGGACCGGGGAGCTGTTTTTT.

V gene TRBV10-3 combines with J gene TRBJ1-6; a weak D match, TRBD1 (6 bases). The V gene lost 10 bases and the J gene lost 10 bases, with 17 bases spanning the gap. The CDR3 is made up of 13 amino acids. Germline CDR1 ENHRY, CDR2 SYGVKD. CDR3 sequence reads: CASCSGENSPLHF. The CDR3 nucleotides read TGTGCCAGTTGTTCAGGGGAGAACTCACCCCTCCACTTT.

This clonotype was seen a handful of times. The chain links TRBV3-1 to TRBJ1-4; 10 nucleotides line up with TRBD1. V shed 5 bases, J shed 6 bases, and the junction held 6 bases outside the gene matches. The CDR3 loop spans 15 amino acids. Germline V gene lookup returns CDR1 LGHDT and CDR2 YNNKEL (reference sequence). The CDR3 is CASSVRQGAYEKLFF. For the CDR3, the DNA is TGTGCCAGCAGCGTTCGACAGGGGGCATATGAAAAACTGTTTTTT.

The CDR3 region has the DNA TGTGCCAGCAGCCCGGGGGCGGGATCAGGGGATACGCAGTATTTT. It encodes CASSPGAGSGDTQYF. The chain carries TRBV12-3 or TRBV12-4 and TRBJ2-3; the D gene could be TRBD1 or TRBD2 (6 bases each). V lost 6 bases to trimming and J lost 6 bases, with 19 bases between them. The CDR3 sequence is 15 residues long.

This clonotype was counted between two and nine times. V usage is TRBV20-1 and J usage is TRBJ2-1, with TRBD2 identical over 13 bases. Germline CDR1 is DFQATT and CDR2 is SNEGSKA (reference sequence). The CDR3 sequence is 20 residues long. The V and J ends lost 2 bases and 1 base, in that order; junction bases with no gene match: 14. The CDR3 here is CSARRSVRTSGSLSYNEQFF. The CDR3 DNA follows: TGCAGTGCTAGACGTTCCGTTCGGACTAGCGGGAGCCTTTCCTACAATGAGCAGTTCTTC.

In its sample, this clonotype was seen many times. The chain uses TRBV7-9 and TRBJ2-3; the match to TRBD1 covers 7 bases. Germline CDR1 reads SEHNR; CDR2 reads FQNEAQ (reference sequence). The CDR3 consists of 16 residues. J was trimmed by 1 base and V by 5 bases; bases with no gene match: 9. CDR3 nucleotides: TGTGCCAGCAGCCAGACTACAGGGGACCGCACAGATACGCAGTATTTT. This sequence encodes CASSQTTGDRTDTQYF.

The chain has TRBV24-1 and TRBJ2-1; D is perhaps TRBD1 (5 bases). This CDR3 contains 16 residues. CDR1 KGHDR and CDR2 SFDVKD come from the germline V gene. Trimming cost V 3 bases and J 0 bases, with 11 bases left between them. The CDR3 region has the DNA TGTGCCACCAGTGATGGGGCGTTTAGCTCCTACAATGAGCAGTTCTTC. This sequence encodes CATSDGAFSSYNEQFF.

This rearrangement joins TRBV5-6 to TRBJ2-7; D possibly corresponds to TRBD1 (6 bases). In germline, CDR1 is SGHDT, CDR2 YYEEEE. The CDR3 is 14 amino acids. V lost 10 bases and J lost 6, with 23 bases in between. This CDR3 is CARNRDQVTGEQYF. The DNA for the CDR3 is TGTGCCCGTAACAGGGATCAGGTAACGGGCGAGCAGTACTTC. Using reference TRBV5-6 and TRBJ2-7 for the parts outside the CDR3, the full variable domain is DAGVTQSPTHLIKTRGQQVTLRCSPKSGHDTVSWYQQALGQGPQFIFQYYEEEERQRGNFPDRFSGHQFPNYSSELNVNALLLGDSALYLCARNRDQVTGEQYFGPGTRLTVT.

This clonotype came up many times. This chain joins TRBV20-1 and TRBJ2-7; D tentatively fits TRBD1 or TRBD2 (7 bases each). Trimming removed 1 base from V and 2 bases from J, with 18 bases in between. The germline V gene encodes CDR1 DFQATT and CDR2 SNEGSKA (reference sequence). The CDR3 spans 16 residues. In DNA, the CDR3 is TGCAGTGCTAGAGGCGTCGGGGGGACAGAAGCCTACGAGCAGTACTTC. The encoded protein is CSARGVGGTEAYEQYF.

The V call is TRBV29-1, the J call TRBJ1-1; weak D call: TRBD1 (6 bases). Trimming shortened V by 7 bases and J by 6 bases, and 18 bases separated the two germline ends. This CDR3 contains 13 residues. CDR1 and CDR2 (germline): SQVTM, ANQGSEA. The CDR3 sequence is CSASLGAGAEAFF. The CDR3 nucleotides read TGCAGCGCCTCACTGGGGGCTGGAGCTGAAGCTTTCTTT.